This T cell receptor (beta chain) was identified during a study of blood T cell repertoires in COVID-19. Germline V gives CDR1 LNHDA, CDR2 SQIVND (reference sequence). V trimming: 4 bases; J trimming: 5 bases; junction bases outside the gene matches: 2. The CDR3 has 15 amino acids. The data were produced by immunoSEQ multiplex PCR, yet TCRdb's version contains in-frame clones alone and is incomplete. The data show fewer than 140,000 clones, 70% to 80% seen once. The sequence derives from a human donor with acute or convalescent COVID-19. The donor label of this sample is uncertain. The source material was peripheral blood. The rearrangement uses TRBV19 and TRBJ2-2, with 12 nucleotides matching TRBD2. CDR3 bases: TGTGCCAGTAGTAAGGGGACTAGCGGGACCGGGGAGCTGTTTTTT. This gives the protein CASSKGTSGTGELFF.